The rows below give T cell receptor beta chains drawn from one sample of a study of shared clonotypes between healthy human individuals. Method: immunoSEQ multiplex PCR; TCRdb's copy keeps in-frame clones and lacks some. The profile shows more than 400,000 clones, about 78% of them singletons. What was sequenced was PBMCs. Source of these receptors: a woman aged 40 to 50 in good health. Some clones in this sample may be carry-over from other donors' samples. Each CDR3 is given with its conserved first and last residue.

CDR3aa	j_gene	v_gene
CSVGDYLDYNEQFF	TRBJ2-1	TRBV29-1
CASSMQGRTEAFF	TRBJ1-1	TRBV19
CASSDDTSYGYTF	TRBJ1-2	TRBV2
CASKGGLTGAGNTIYF	TRBJ1-3	TRBV2
CASSYRGGDYNEQFF	TRBJ2-1	TRBV7-3
CAQRWLNTGELFF	TRBJ2-2	TRBV30
CASSPHRGMADQPQHF	TRBJ1-5	TRBV27
CAWDTGKGQPQHF	TRBJ1-5	TRBV30
CASSPPQGLRDTEAFF	TRBJ1-1	TRBV18
CASSEARGYTF	TRBJ1-2	TRBV2
CASRERGGSSDTQYF	TRBJ2-3	TRBV6-4
CASSLGGRAMPQYF	TRBJ2-3	TRBV11-3
CSVEEAEKLFF	TRBJ1-4	TRBV29-1
CAWNAGGPSEAFF	TRBJ1-1	TRBV30
CASSLAGVDSPLHF	TRBJ1-6	TRBV5-4
CAISESGLAVNTGELFF	TRBJ2-2	TRBV10-3
CASSPGTSGTLAKNIQYF	TRBJ2-4	TRBV27
CASSAGNTGELFF	TRBJ2-2	TRBV10-2
CASSSGTGNTEAFF	TRBJ1-1	TRBV11-2
CASSLVATSDEQFF	TRBJ2-1	TRBV5-1
CASRETVGQQETQYF	TRBJ2-5	TRBV6-5
CASSVAAGPAYEQYF	TRBJ2-7	TRBV9
CAWSLSSGASGNTIYF	TRBJ1-3	TRBV30
CSVELPFSTDTQYF	TRBJ2-3	TRBV29-1
CASSLGFGKDTQYF	TRBJ2-3	TRBV11-3
CASSVGGQGAAYEQYF	TRBJ2-7	TRBV9
CASSLERVGQETQYF	TRBJ2-5	TRBV7-3
CASSSSGTGDDTGELFF	TRBJ2-2	TRBV5-1
CASSQDRVLYGYTF	TRBJ1-2	TRBV28
CASSVGTSGNTGELFF	TRBJ2-2	TRBV9
CASSGSGRGDTEAFF	TRBJ1-1	TRBV5-6
CASSHGNSNYEQYF	TRBJ2-7	TRBV5-4
CASSQSGGETQYF	TRBJ2-5	TRBV11-1
CASSLAGGEQFF	TRBJ2-1	TRBV18
CASSSRRPQHF	TRBJ1-5	TRBV28
CASTGGTSGAMETQYF	TRBJ2-5	TRBV28
CASSKGQGGYNEQFF	TRBJ2-1	TRBV5-1
CASSQAGLRETQYF	TRBJ2-5	TRBV5-4
CASSWGLAGVTEQYF	TRBJ2-7	TRBV7-8
CASSSRQGGLAERWDF	TRBJ2-7	TRBV4-2
CASSTWTSGTHEQYF	.	TRBV5-4
CASSPSSSPYNEQFF	TRBJ2-1	TRBV7-3
CASSLGSGGGQPQHF	TRBJ1-5	TRBV5-1
CASSTRGLEQFF	TRBJ2-1	TRBV19
CASSPPTDGTEAFF	TRBJ1-1	TRBV28
CASSEAGYEQYF	TRBJ2-7	TRBV27
CASSQSGFDNEQFF	TRBJ2-1	TRBV18
CASSGRQSVGDTIYF	TRBJ1-3	TRBV9
CASSMRQLQETQYF	TRBJ2-5	TRBV19
CASSGDSLAKNIQYF	TRBJ2-4	TRBV7-2
CASSPLNRVGTEAFF	TRBJ1-1	TRBV5-1
CASSPGGDANTGELFF	TRBJ2-2	TRBV18
CASSQGPLAGDYEQYF	TRBJ2-7	TRBV4-2
CASSSFPGQGRETQYF	TRBJ2-5	TRBV19
CASSINSQAGQPQHF	TRBJ1-5	TRBV19
CASSFNVPSGYYNEQFF	TRBJ2-1	TRBV5-4
CASSQDLAGAYEQYF	TRBJ2-7	TRBV4-3
CASSPPGTVGYEQYF	TRBJ2-7	TRBV28